The entry below gives a single T cell receptor (beta chain) sequence along with its context. Its target is not known. The entry originates in a study of T cell responses to AZD1222 COVID-19 vaccine. Findings of the study overall: Repertoires were obtained solely post-peak T cell response. It should be noted that donors were predominantly white British and more often female, and clonal diversity was possibly underestimated.

Libraries were prepared by immunoSEQ multiplex PCR; TCRdb keeps only in-frame clonotypes and omits some of them. The data contain fewer than 90,000 clones, nearly 90% of them singletons. V dropped 5 bases and J dropped 0; count of bases not matched to a gene: 7. The CDR3 totals 16 residues. CDR1 is GTSNPN and CDR2 is SVGIG in the germline V gene (reference sequence). The chain couples TRBV30 to TRBJ1-6; 7 nucleotides match TRBD1. The receptor's source is an adult in good health. The sequenced sample was peripheral blood, obtained on day 0 of AZD1222 vaccination. The DNA of the CDR3 is TGTGCCTGGGGCCCAGGGGACAGCTCCTATAATTCACCCCTCCACTTT. It translates to CAWGPGDSSYNSPLHF.